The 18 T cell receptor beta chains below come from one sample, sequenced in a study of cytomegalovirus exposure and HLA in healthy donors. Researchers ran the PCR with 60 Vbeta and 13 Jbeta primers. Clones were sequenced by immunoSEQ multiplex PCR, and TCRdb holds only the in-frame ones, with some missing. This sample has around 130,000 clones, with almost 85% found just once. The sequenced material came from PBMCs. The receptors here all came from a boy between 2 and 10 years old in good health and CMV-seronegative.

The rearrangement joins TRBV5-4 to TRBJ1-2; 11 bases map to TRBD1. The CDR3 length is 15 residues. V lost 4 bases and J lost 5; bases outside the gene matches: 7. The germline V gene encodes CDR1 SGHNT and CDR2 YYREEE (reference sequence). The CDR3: CASSRGTGGPYGYTF. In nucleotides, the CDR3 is TGTGCCAGCAGCCGAGGGACAGGGGGACCTTATGGCTACACCTTC.

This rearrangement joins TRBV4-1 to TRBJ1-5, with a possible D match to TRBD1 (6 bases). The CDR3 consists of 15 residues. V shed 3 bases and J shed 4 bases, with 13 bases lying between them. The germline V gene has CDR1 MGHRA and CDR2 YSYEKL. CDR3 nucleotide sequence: TGCGCCAGCAGCCAGATAATGACAGGAAATCAGCCCCAGCATTTT. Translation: CASSQIMTGNQPQHF.

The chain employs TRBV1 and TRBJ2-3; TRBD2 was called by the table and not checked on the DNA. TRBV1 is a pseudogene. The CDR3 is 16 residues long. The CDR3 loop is CTSSLPAGGSTDTQYF. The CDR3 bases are TGCACCAGCAGCCTTCCAGCGGGGGGTTCCACAGATACGCAGTATTTT.

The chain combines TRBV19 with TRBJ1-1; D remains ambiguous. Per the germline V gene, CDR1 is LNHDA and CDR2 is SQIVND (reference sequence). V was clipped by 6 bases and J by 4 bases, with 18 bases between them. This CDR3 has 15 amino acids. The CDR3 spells CASRSAAGGSTEAFF. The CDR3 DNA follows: TGTGCCAGTAGATCCGCGGCAGGCGGGAGCACTGAAGCTTTCTTT.

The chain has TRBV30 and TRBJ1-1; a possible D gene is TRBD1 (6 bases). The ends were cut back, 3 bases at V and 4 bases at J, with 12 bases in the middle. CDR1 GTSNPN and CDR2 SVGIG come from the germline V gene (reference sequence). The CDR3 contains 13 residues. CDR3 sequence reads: CAWSPGQFTEAFF. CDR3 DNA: TGTGCCTGGAGCCCCGGACAGTTCACTGAAGCTTTCTTT.

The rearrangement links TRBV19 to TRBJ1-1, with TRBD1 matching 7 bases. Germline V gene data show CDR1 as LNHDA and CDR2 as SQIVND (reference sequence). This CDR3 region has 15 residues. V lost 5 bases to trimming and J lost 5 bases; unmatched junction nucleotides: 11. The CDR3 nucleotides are TGTGCCAGTAGTCCTTGGGACAGTGCTTTAACTGAAGCTTTCTTT. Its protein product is CASSPWDSALTEAFF.

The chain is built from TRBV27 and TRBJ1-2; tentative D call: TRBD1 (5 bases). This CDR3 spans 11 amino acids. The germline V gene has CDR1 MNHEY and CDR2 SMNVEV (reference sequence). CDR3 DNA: TGTGCTTCGGCAGGGAACTATGGCTACACCTTC. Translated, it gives CASAGNYGYTF.

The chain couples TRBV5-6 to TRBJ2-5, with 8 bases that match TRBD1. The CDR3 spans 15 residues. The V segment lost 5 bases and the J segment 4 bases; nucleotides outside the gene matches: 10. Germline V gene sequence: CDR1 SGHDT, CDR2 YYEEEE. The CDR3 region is CASSPGQGLGETQYF. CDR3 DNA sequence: TGTGCCAGCAGTCCCGGACAGGGATTAGGAGAGACCCAGTACTTC.

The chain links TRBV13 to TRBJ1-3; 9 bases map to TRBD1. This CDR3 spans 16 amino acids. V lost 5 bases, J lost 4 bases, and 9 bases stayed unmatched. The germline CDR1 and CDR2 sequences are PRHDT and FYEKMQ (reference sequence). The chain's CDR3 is CASSAWDREPGNTIYF. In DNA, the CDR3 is TGTGCCAGCAGCGCCTGGGACAGGGAGCCCGGAAACACCATATATTTT.

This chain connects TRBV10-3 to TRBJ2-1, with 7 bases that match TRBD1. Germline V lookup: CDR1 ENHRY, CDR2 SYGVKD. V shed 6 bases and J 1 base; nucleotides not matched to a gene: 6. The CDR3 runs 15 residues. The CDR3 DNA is TGTGCCATCAGGCCGGGGACAGAGTCCTACAATGAGCAGTTCTTC. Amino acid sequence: CAIRPGTESYNEQFF.

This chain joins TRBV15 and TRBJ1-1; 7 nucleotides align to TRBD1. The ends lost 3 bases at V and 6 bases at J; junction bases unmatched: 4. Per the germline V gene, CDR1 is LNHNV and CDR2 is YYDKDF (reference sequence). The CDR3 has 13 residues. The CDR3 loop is CATSRGDRAEAFF. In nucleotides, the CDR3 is TGTGCCACCAGCAGGGGGGACAGAGCTGAAGCTTTCTTT.

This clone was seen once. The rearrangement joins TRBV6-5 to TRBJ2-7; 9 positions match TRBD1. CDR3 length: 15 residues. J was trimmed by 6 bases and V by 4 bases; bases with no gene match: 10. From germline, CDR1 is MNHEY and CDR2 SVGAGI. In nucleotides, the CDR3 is TGTGCCAGCAGTTTGGGGCGGACAGGGGTCGTCGAGCAGTACTTC. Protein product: CASSLGRTGVVEQYF.

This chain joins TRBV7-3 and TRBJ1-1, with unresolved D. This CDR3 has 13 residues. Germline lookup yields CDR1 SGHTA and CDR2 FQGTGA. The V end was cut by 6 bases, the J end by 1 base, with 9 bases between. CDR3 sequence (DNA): TGTGCCAGCAGACCGAACGGGAACACTGAAGCTTTCTTT. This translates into CASRPNGNTEAFF.

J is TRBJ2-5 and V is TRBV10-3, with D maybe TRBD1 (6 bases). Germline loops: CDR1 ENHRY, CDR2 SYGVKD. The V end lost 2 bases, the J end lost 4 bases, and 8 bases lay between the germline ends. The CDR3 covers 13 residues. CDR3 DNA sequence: TGTGCCATCAGTGAGGGGGGCCGAGAGACCCAGTACTTC. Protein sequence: CAISEGGRETQYF.

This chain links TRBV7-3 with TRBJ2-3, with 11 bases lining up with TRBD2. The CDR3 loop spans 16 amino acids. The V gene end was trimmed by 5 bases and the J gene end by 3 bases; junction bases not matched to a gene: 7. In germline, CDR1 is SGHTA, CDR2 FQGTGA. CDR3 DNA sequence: TGTGCCAGCAGCCATACTAGCGGGAGTGTGACAGATACGCAGTATTTT. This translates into CASSHTSGSVTDTQYF.

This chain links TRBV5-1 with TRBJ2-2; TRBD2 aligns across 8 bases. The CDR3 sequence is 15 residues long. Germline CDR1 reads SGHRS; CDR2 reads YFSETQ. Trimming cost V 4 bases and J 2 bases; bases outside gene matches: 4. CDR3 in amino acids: CASSPTSANTGELFF. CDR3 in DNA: TGCGCCAGCAGCCCGACTAGCGCTAACACCGGGGAGCTGTTTTTT. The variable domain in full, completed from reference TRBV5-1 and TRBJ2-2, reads KAGVTQTPRYLIKTRGQQVTLSCSPISGHRSVSWYQQTPGQGLQFLFEYFSETQRNKGNFPGRFSGRQFSNSRSEMNVSTLELGDSALYLCASSPTSANTGELFFGEGSRLTVL.

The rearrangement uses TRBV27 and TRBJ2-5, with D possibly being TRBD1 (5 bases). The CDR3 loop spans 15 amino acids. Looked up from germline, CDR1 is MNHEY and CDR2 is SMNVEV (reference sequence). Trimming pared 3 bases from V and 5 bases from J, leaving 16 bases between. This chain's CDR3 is CASSLSGARWETQYF. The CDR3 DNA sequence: TGTGCCAGCAGTTTGAGTGGGGCTCGGTGGGAGACCCAGTACTTC.

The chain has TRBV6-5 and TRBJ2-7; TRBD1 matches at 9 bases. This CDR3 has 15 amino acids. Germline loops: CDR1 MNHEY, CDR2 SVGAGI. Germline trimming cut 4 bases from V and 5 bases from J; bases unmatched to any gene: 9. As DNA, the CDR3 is TGTGCCAGCAGTTTATACGTCAGACAGGGGGACGAGCAGTACGTC. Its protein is CASSLYVRQGDEQYV.